This section outlines one T cell receptor beta chain sequence together with its context. The antigen remains unidentified. These data are taken from a study of beta chain features in type 1 diabetes. Findings of the study overall: All four CD4+ subsets from Type 1 diabetes patients carried moderately but significantly shorter TCRB CDR3s.

Every isolated RNA sample was fully reverse transcribed, so sequencing captured expressed TCRB transcripts. Samples of naive, central memory and regulatory T cells yielded a mean of about 3.6 million reads. Using immunoSEQ multiplex PCR, the repertoire was profiled, and TCRdb retains in-frame clones only, with some absent. This sample yields roughly 240,000 clones, of which around 22% are seen a single time; roughly 0.013% belongs to the top ten. Sorting based on CD45RO/CCR7/CD25/CD127/CD95/CD27 separated CD4+ naive, central memory, regulatory and stem cell-like memory cells. CDR3 size: 15 residues. V was clipped by 2 bases and J by 4 bases, with 15 bases between them. Germline CDR1 reads GTSNPN; CDR2 reads SVGIG (reference sequence).

The origin of this receptor is a woman under 40 with type 1 diabetes. The chain carries TRBV30 and TRBJ2-1; D gene uncertain. The sequenced sample consisted of naive CD4+ T cells from blood. The CDR3 loop is CAWSIANPRYNEQFF. Here the CDR3 DNA reads TGTGCCTGGAGTATCGCTAACCCTAGGTACAATGAGCAGTTCTTC.